This T cell receptor (beta chain) comes out of a study of blood T cell repertoires in COVID-19 (TCRdb year 2020). In the study overall: The collaborator samples originated in the United States, Italy and Spain and spanned the acute and convalescent phases of COVID-19. The samples were drawn from two sources: the first 160 participants of the ongoing ImmuneRACE study, and 950 to 1,500 subjects contributed by 6 global collaborators. The dataset comprised deeply sampled blood TCRbeta repertoires from subjects exposed to, actively infected with, or recovered from COVID-19. Where available, HLA class I and class II types were taken from metadata supplied by the sample provider and were not determined by assay-based typing. The material from the prospective study consisted of cDNA or gDNA derived from T cells, B-cell-depleted T cells, or PBMCs. The repertoires were released in a freely available public database meant as a resource for research on the immune response to SARS-CoV-2. The sample metadata nearly always contained a de-identified subject ID, COVID-19 status, age in years and sex.

The immunoSEQ Assay, a bias-controlled multiplex PCR, was used to amplify TCRbeta CDR3 regions from genomic DNA. Regarding the original processing steps: Nucleated cell counts per sample were estimated from amplification of reference gene primers within the assay. To quantify the absolute abundance of each unique TCRbeta CDR3 rearrangement, sequence reads were collapsed and filtered. For each sample, productive Simpson clonality was calculated as the square root of Simpson's diversity index over productive rearrangements. TCRdb obtained this table from immuneACCESS and retained in-frame rearrangements with V and J assigned. These tables miss some clones; where compared with another copy, unresolved V genes account for less than half of the shortfall, and the remainder is unexplained. Clone size and the V and J calls come from that table; the DNA yielded D and trimming. The sample records approximately 190,000 clones, more than 75% of which are singletons. Roughly 7.1% of the sample is in the top ten clones.

Summary of the overall study and its limitations: The amount of clinical and demographic metadata varied by source and participant and was provided uncurated.

In Seattle, one collaborating source enrolled patients while the infection was active and tracked those patients longitudinally over the course of disease. Each collaborating institution followed its own protocols to collect whole blood in K2EDTA tubes. Collaborator samples were shipped for TCRbeta analysis as frozen whole blood, isolated PBMCs, or DNA extracted from either sample type. The cysteine opens and the phenylalanine closes a CDR3 of 17 amino acids. Here the CDR3 DNA is all that survives: 51 bases in frame from base 1. Germline trimming amounts to 6 bases on V and 1 base on J, with 12 as the count of junction bases outside the gene matches. For CDR1 and CDR2, the germline V gene lists SNHLY and FYNNEI. In the case of this clone: Its antigen target is currently unknown. No qualities accompany the bases; no much larger clone lies one base away.

Material for sequencing was peripheral blood. This TCR was recovered from a woman in her sixties or seventies with COVID-19, enrolled during active disease. The chain was built from TRBV2 and TRBJ2-7; 10 bases in between match TRBD2. The sequenced DNA is TGTGCCAGCAGAATTTCGACTAGCGGGCTTTCGTCCTACGAGCAGTACTTC. This is translated as CASRISTSGLSSYEQYF.